These 9 T cell receptor beta chains were all obtained from the same sample, sequenced in a study of blood T cells in healthy people across ages. Primers used in a second PCR of roughly 6 to 11 cycles were a sample-barcoded 5' primer and a J-beta primer mix. MiXCR, run by TCRdb on the 5' RACE reads, gives a single entry per CDR3 protein. The sample consists of 750,000 to 1,000,000 distinct CDR3 sequences, 25% to 35% of them appearing once. The same sample was also used in a study of T cells of mothers and their children.

Sequencing input: blood. The receptor source for this set is a woman aged 35 to 49 in good health.

This clonotype was counted only a few times. The chain links TRBV9 to TRBJ2-1; D is tentatively TRBD1 or TRBD2 (6 bases each). The end of the DNA is better explained by TRBJ2-7, so the J call may be wrong. Germline CDR1 reads SGDLS; CDR2 reads YYNGEE. The CDR3 is 16 residues long. CDR3 bases: TGTGCCAGCAGCGCCTTAGGGGGGAACTCCTACAATGAGCAGTACTTC. Residues: CASSALGGNSYNEQYF.

Only a few counts were recorded for this clonotype. One end of the junction does not line up with germline, which may come from a read error. The chain uses TRBV4-1 and TRBJ1-4; no definite D call. This CDR3 has 17 residues. The germline CDR1 and CDR2 sequences are MGHRA and YSYEKL. For the CDR3, the DNA is TGCGCCAGCAGCCAAGAACCGGTGCGGGCAGCTAATGAAAAACGGTTTTTT. Translation gives CASSQEPVRAANEKRFF.

In this sample, this clonotype turned up many times. V and J are TRBV29-1 and TRBJ2-5, with 11 nucleotides matching TRBD1. With V trimmed by 7 bases and J by 6 bases, 7 bases remained unmatched. There are 13 residues in the CDR3. Per the germline V gene, CDR1 is SQVTM and CDR2 is ANQGSEA. CDR3: CSALGQGDQTQYF. The CDR3 coding sequence is TGCAGCGCGCTGGGACAGGGGGACCAGACCCAGTACTTC.

This clonotype was observed a few times. The chain has TRBV28 and TRBJ1-2; D not certain. From germline, CDR1 is MDHEN and CDR2 SYDVKM. This CDR3 region has 16 residues. V lost 5 bases and J lost 4, with 20 bases in between. This CDR3 is CASSPLAPRATYGYTF. The CDR3 DNA reads TGTGCCAGCAGTCCCCTGGCCCCTCGGGCGACCTATGGCTACACCTTC.

The V call is TRBV7-6, the J call TRBJ2-5, with unresolved D. The CDR3 contains 14 residues. V dropped 1 base and J dropped 5 bases, with 11 bases sitting between them. Germline CDR1 and CDR2: SGHVS and FNYEAQ. CDR3 bases: TGTGCCAGCAGCTTAGACGCGATGGCGGAGACCCAGTACTTC. This translates into CASSLDAMAETQYF.

This clonotype was observed many times. The genes are TRBV5-1 and TRBJ2-7, with 10 nucleotides matching TRBD1. The CDR3 has 14 residues. Losses at the gene ends were 3 bases for V and 4 bases for J; bases not matched to a gene: 4. From germline, CDR1 is SGHRS and CDR2 YFSETQ. The CDR3 region is CASSSGTGEYEQYF. The CDR3 DNA is TGCGCCAGCAGCTCCGGGACAGGGGAGTACGAGCAGTACTTC.

The chain links TRBV27 to TRBJ2-3; D remains ambiguous. The ends were cut back, 2 bases at V and 4 bases at J, with 10 bases in the middle. CDR1 and CDR2 from the germline V gene are MNHEY and SMNVEV (reference sequence). This CDR3 region has 14 residues. CDR3 sequence: CASSLVRFADTQYF. Here the CDR3 DNA reads TGTGCCAGCAGTTTAGTAAGGTTCGCAGATACGCAGTATTTT.

CDR3 nucleotide sequence: TGCGCCAGCAGCCAAGGTCTTTGGGGAGGGGAACCCTACAATGAGCAGTTCTTC. Protein product: CASSQGLWGGEPYNEQFF. The chain links TRBV4-3 to TRBJ2-1; TRBD2 agrees at 7 bases. Germline assignment: CDR1 LGHNA and CDR2 YSLEER. The V and J ends lost 1 base and 2 bases, in that order; junction bases with no gene match: 11. CDR3 length: 18 residues.

The genes are TRBV20-1 and TRBJ1-1; no clear D. V gave up 3 bases and J gave up 6 bases, with 14 bases separating them. The germline V gene has CDR1 DFQATT and CDR2 SNEGSKA (reference sequence). This CDR3 comprises 13 residues. For the CDR3, the DNA is TGCAGTGCTAGGGCAGCTTCCCGCCCTGAAGCTTTCTTT. Protein: CSARAASRPEAFF.